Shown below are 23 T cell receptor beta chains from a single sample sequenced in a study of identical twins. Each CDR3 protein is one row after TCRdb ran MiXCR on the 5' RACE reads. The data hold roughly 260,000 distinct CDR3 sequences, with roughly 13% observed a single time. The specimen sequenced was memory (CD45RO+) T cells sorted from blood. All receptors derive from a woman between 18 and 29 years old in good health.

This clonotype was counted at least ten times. The CDR3 DNA is TGTGCCAGCAGGCTACAACGTGGAGGCTACACCTTC. It specifies CASRLQRGGYTF. The genes are TRBV27 and TRBJ1-2; D remains ambiguous. Trimming pared 6 bases from V and 8 bases from J, leaving 13 bases between. Per the germline V gene, CDR1 is MNHEY and CDR2 is SMNVEV (reference sequence). CDR3 length equals 12 residues.

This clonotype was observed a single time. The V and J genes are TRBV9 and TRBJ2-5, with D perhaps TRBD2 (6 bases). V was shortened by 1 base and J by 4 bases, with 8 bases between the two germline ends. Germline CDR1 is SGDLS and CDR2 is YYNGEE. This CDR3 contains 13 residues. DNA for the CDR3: TGTGCCAGCAGCGTACCGGGAGTAGAGACCCAGTACTTC. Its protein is CASSVPGVETQYF.

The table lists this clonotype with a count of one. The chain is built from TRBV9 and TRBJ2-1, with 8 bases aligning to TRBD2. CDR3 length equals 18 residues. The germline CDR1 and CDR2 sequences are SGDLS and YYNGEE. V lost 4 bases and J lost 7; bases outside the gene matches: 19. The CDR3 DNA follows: TGTGCCAGCAGCCAGAGGGGAGGCGGGGGGTCCGGTGGGAATGAGCAGTTCTTC. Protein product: CASSQRGGGGSGGNEQFF.

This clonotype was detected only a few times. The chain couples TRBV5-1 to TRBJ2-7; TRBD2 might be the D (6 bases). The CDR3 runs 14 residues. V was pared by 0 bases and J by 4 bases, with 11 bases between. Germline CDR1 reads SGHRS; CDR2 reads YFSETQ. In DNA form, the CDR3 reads TGCGCCAGCAGCTTGGGGGTGGAGGGTTACGAGCAGTACTTC. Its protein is CASSLGVEGYEQYF.

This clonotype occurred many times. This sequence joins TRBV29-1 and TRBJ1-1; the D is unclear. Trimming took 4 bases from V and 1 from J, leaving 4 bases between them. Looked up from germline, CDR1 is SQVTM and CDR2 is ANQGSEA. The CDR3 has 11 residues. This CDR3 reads CSVGQNTEAFF. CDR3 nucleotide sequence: TGCAGCGTTGGACAGAACACTGAAGCTTTCTTT.

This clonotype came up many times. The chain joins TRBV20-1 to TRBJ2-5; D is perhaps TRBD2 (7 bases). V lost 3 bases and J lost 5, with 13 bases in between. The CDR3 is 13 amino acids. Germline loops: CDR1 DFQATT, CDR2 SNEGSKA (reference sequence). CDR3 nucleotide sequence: TGCAGTGCTAGTAGAGGGGGGGATGAGACCCAGTACTTC. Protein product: CSASRGGDETQYF.

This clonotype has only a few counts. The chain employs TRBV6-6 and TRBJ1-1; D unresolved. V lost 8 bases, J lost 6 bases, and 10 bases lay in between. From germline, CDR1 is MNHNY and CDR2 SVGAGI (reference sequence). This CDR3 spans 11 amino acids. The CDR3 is CASGRPSEAFF. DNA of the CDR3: TGTGCCAGCGGCCGCCCCTCTGAAGCTTTCTTT.

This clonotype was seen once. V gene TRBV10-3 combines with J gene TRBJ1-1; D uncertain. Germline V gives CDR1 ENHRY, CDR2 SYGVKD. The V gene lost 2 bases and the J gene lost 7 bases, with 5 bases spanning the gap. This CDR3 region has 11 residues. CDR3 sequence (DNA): TGTGCCATCAGTGAGAGTTTTGAAGCTTTCTTT. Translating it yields CAISESFEAFF.

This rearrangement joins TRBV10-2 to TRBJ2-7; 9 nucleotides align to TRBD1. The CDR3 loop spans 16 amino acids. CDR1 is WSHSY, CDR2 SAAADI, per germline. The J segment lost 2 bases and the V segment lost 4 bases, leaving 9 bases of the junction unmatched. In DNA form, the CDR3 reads TGCGCCAGCAGTGGAGCGGGGACAGGGCCGGCCTACGAGCAGTACTTC. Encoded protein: CASSGAGTGPAYEQYF.

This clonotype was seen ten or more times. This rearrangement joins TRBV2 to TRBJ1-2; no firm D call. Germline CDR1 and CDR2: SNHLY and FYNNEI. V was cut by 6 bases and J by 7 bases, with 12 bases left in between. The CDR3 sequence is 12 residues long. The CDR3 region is CASSGTSGGYTF. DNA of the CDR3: TGTGCCAGCAGCGGAACCTCTGGTGGCTACACCTTC.

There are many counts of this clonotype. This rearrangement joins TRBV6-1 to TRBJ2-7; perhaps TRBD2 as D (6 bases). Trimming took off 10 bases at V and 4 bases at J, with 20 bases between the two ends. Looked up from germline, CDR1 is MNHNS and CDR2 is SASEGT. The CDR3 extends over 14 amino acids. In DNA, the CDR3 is TGTGCCATTCAACCGGGACTCCTTTTGTACGAGCAGTACTTC. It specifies CAIQPGLLLYEQYF.

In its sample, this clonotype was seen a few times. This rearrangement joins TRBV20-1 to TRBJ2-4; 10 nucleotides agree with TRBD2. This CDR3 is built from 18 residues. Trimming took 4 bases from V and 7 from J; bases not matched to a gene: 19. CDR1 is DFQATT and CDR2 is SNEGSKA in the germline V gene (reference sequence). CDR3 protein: CSATDGLAALTSFNIQYF. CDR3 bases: TGCAGTGCTACCGACGGACTAGCGGCGTTAACCAGCTTTAACATTCAGTACTTC.

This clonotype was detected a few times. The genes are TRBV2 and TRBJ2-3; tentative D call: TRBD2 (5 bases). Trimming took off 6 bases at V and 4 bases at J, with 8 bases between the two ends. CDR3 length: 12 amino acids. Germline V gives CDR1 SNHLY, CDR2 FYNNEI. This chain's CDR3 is CASRRVADTQYF. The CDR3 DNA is TGTGCCAGCAGGAGGGTCGCAGATACGCAGTATTTT. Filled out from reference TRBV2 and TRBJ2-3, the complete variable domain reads EPEVTQTPSHQVTQMGQEVILRCVPISNHLYFYWYRQILGQKVEFLVSFYNNEISEKSEIFDDQFSVERPDGSNFTLKIRSTKLEDSAMYFCASRRVADTQYFGPGTRLTVL.

CDR3 amino acids: CASSQDRRDTDTQYF. CDR3 sequence (DNA): TGTGCCAGCAGCCAAGATAGGCGGGACACAGATACGCAGTATTTT. The rearrangement joins TRBV4-2 to TRBJ2-3, with a weak D call TRBD2 (6 bases). The CDR3 sequence is 15 residues long. The V end was cut by 0 bases, the J end by 2 bases, with 9 bases between. The germline CDR1 and CDR2 sequences are LGHNA and YNFKEQ.

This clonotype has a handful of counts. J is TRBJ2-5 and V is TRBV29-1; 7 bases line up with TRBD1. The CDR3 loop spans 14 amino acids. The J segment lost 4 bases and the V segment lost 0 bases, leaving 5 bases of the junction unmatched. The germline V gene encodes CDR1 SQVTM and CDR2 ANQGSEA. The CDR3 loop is CSVEDRAGGETQYF. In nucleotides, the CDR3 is TGCAGCGTTGAAGATCGGGCAGGGGGAGAGACCCAGTACTTC.

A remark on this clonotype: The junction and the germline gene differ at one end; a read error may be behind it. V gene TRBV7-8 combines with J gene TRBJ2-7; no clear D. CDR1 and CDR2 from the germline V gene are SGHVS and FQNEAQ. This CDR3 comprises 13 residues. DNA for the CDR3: TGTGCCAGCAGCTTAGATCGGCTCTATGAGCAGCACTTC. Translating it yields CASSLDRLYEQHF.

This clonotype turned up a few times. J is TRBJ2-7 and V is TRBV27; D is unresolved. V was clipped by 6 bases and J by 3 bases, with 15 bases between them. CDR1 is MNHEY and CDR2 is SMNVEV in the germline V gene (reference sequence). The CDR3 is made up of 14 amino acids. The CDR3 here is CASRRLPESYEQYF. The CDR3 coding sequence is TGTGCCAGCAGAAGGCTCCCCGAGAGCTACGAGCAGTACTTC.

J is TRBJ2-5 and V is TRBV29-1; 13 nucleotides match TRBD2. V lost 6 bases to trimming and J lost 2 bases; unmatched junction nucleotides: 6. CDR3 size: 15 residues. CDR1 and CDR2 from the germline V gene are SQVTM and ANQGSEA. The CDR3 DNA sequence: TGCAGCGTCAGAAAACTAGCGGGGGGGCAAGAGACCCAGTACTTC. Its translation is CSVRKLAGGQETQYF.

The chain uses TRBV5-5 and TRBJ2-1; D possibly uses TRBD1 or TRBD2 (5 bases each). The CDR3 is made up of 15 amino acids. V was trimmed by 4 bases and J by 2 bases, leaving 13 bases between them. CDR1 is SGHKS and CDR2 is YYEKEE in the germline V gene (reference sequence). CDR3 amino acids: CASSPVGTTYNEQFF. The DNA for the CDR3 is TGTGCCAGCAGCCCAGTAGGGACCACCTACAATGAGCAGTTCTTC.

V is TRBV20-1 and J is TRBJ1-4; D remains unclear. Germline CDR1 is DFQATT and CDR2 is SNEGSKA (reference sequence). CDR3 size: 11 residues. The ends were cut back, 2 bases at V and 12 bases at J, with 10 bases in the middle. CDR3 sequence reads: CSARKQFELFF. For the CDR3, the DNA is TGCAGTGCTAGAAAACAGTTCGAACTGTTTTTT.

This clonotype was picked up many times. The CDR3 nucleotides read TGTGCCAGCAGTTACGGGACTAGCGGGATCGATGAGCAGTTCTTC. It encodes CASSYGTSGIDEQFF. The gene calls are TRBV6-2 or TRBV6-3 and TRBJ2-1; 13 bases line up with TRBD2. Trimming removed 2 bases from V and 8 bases from J; junction bases left unmatched: 3. CDR3 length: 15 residues. Per germline, CDR1 MNHEY and CDR2 SVGEGT.

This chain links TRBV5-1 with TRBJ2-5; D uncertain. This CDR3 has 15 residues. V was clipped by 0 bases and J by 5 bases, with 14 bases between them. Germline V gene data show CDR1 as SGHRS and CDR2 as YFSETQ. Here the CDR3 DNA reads TGCGCCAGCAGCTTGGCCGGTGGGCAAGTGGAGACCCAGTACTTC. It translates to CASSLAGGQVETQYF.

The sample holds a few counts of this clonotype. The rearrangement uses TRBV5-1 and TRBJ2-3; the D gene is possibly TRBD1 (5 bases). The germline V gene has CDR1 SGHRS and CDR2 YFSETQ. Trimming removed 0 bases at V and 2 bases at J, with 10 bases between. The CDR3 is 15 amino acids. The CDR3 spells CASSLGVGDTDTQYF. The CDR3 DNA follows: TGCGCCAGCAGCTTGGGTGTAGGGGACACAGATACGCAGTATTTT.